The 5 T cell receptor beta chains presented below share a single source sample, sequenced in a study of molecular identifiers for immune sequencing clone quantification. TCRdb reprocessed the PCR reads via MiXCR and lists one record per CDR3 protein. The sample has about 510,000 distinct CDR3 sequences; about 22% are singletons. Sequencing was done on a sample of naive CD8+ T cells from blood, with Jurkat cell RNA spiked in. Sample subset: FACS-sorted CD8+CD4-CCR7+CD45RA+ naive T cells. The receptors derive from a human donor in good health. Some libraries in this study had Jurkat cell RNA spiked in.

This clonotype was detected only a few times. The V and J genes are TRBV9 and TRBJ2-7; 10 bases match TRBD2. The germline gives CDR1 SGDLS, CDR2 YYNGEE. V shed 0 bases and J 4 bases; nucleotides not matched to a gene: 4. This CDR3 contains 15 residues. CDR3 sequence reads: CASSVDSGRYYEQYF. DNA for the CDR3: TGTGCCAGCAGCGTAGATAGCGGGAGGTATTACGAGCAGTACTTC.

The chain carries TRBV11-2 and TRBJ2-3; 13 nucleotides align to TRBD2. Germline V gene data show CDR1 as SGHAT and CDR2 as FQNNGV. The CDR3 extends over 17 amino acids. V was pared by 5 bases and J by 2 bases, with 7 bases of the junction left unmatched. In nucleotides, the CDR3 is TGTGCCAGCAGCAACGGGACTAGCGGGACAATCACAGATACGCAGTATTTT. Its translation is CASSNGTSGTITDTQYF.

This clonotype was seen ten or more times. The J gene is TRBJ2-7, the V gene TRBV4-3, with 13 positions matching TRBD2. V trimming: 4 bases; J trimming: 2 bases; junction bases outside the gene matches: 5. The CDR3 spans 16 residues. Looked up from germline, CDR1 is LGHNA and CDR2 is YSLEER. CDR3 in DNA: TGCGCCAGCAGCCTGGGGACTAGCGGGATTCCCTACGAGCAGTACTTC. It codes for CASSLGTSGIPYEQYF.

In this sample, this clonotype turned up many times. The chain links TRBV11-3 to TRBJ2-7; D is uncertain. With 5 bases removed from V and 3 bases from J, the gap between germline ends came to 11 bases. In germline, CDR1 is SGHNT, CDR2 YENEEA. The CDR3 loop spans 13 amino acids. The CDR3 protein is CASSARHSYEQYF. In DNA form, the CDR3 reads TGTGCCAGCAGCGCGAGACACAGCTACGAGCAGTACTTC.

The J gene is TRBJ2-5, the V gene TRBV4-1, with 12 positions matching TRBD2. The CDR3 sequence is 18 residues long. Germline-derived CDR1 and CDR2 are MGHRA and YSYEKL. Losses at the gene ends were 1 base for V and 5 bases for J; bases not matched to a gene: 11. This CDR3 is CASSQAWASGRAAETQYF. For the CDR3, the DNA is TGCGCCAGCAGCCAAGCCTGGGCTAGCGGGAGGGCCGCGGAGACCCAGTACTTC.